This T cell receptor (beta chain) is from a study of blood T cell repertoires in COVID-19. About the study: Donors in the United States, Italy and Spain gave samples during acute or convalescent COVID-19. T cells, B-cell-depleted T cells, or PBMCs supplied cDNA or gDNA.

The assay was immunoSEQ multiplex PCR, and TCRdb's table has in-frame clones only and misses some. Of under 250,000 clones listed, 83% were seen once; the top ten hold about 2.3%. The CDR3 covers 13 residues. Trimming at V came to 2 bases and at J to 7 bases, leaving 4 bases not matched to a gene. Germline V gene sequence: CDR1 SNHLY, CDR2 FYNNEI. This clone was counted between two and nine times. The sequenced sample consisted of peripheral blood. The chain has TRBV2 and TRBJ2-7, with TRBD2 matching 8 bases. This clonotype was sampled from a woman aged 40 to 50 with active or convalescent COVID-19. CDR3 residues: CASSERLAGEQYF. CDR3 nucleotides: TGTGCCAGCAGTGAAAGGCTAGCGGGTGAGCAGTACTTC.